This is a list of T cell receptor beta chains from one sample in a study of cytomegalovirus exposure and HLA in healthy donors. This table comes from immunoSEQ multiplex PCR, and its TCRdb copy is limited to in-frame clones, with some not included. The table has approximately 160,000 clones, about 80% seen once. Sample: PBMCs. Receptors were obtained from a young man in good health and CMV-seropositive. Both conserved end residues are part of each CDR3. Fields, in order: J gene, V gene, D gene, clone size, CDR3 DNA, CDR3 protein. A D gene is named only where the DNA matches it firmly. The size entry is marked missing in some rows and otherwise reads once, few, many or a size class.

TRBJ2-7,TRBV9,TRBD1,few,TGTGCCAGCAGCGGTACAGGGGTCGAGCAGTACTTC,CASSGTGVEQYF
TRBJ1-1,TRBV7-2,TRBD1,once,TGTGCCAGCAGCTCTCAGGGGGTGAACACTGAAGCTTTCTTT,CASSSQGVNTEAFF
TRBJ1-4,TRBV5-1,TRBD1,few,TGCGCCAGCAGTCATCAGACAGGGAATAATGAAAAACTGTTTTTT,CASSHQTGNNEKLFF
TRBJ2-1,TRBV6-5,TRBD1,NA,TGTGCCAGCAGCCGTATCAGGGGGATTGGCAATGAGCAGTTCTTC,CASSRIRGIGNEQFF
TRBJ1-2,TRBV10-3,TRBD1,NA,TGTGCCACCGGGGACAGCTATGGCTACACCTTC,CATGDSYGYTF
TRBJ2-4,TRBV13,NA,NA,TGTGCCAGCAGCTTACGCGGCCGAGACAGTCTTTTCAAAAACATTCAGTACTTC,CASSLRGRDSLFKNIQYF
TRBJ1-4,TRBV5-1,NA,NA,TGCGCCAGCAGCCCTATTGACAGGCCAAATGAAAAACTGTTTTTT,CASSPIDRPNEKLFF
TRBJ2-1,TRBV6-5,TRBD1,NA,TGTGCCAGCAGAATGGACAGGGGAGCGTACAATGAGCAGTTCTTC,CASRMDRGAYNEQFF
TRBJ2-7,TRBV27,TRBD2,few,TGTGCCAGCAGTTTATATATACCTAGCGGCCCCTACGAGCAGTACTTC,CASSLYIPSGPYEQYF
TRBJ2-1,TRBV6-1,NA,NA,TGTGCCAGCAGTGCCAGGACAGTGAATGAGCAGTTCTTC,CASSARTVNEQFF
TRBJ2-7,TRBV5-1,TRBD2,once,TGCGCCAGCAGCTTGGAATCTAGCGGGAGATGGTACGAGCAGTACTTC,CASSLESSGRWYEQYF
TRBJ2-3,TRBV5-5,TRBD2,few,TGTGCCAGCAGCTTAGGACTAGCGGGGGGATGGGGGGACACAGATACGCAGTATTTT,CASSLGLAGGWGDTDTQYF
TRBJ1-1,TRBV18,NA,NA,TGTGCCAGCTCACCGTCAGGGGCCCACACTGAAGCTTTCTTT,CASSPSGAHTEAFF
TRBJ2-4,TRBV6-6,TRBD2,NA,TGTGCCAGCAGTTACTCGAAGACTAGCGGGAGTGACATTCAGTACTTC,CASSYSKTSGSDIQYF
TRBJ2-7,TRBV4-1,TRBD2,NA,TGCGCCAGCAGCCAAGGGTTAGGCGGGAGGCCCTACGAGCAGTACTTC,CASSQGLGGRPYEQYF
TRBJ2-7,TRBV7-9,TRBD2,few,TGTGCCAGCAGCATAGCGGGAGGGACCTACGAGCAGTACTTC,CASSIAGGTYEQYF
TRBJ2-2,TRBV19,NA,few,TGTGCCAGTAGTACGACAGGGAACACCGGGGAGCTGTTTTTT,CASSTTGNTGELFF
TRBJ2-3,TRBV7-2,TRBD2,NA,TGTGCCAGCGGTACCTTTGGCACTAGCGGGGCCCCACCCACAGATACGCAGTATTTT,CASGTFGTSGAPPTDTQYF
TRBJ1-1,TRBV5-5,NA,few,TGTGCCAGCAGCTTGGGAGGGGCGGGGTCCAACACTGAAGCTTTCTTT,CASSLGGAGSNTEAFF
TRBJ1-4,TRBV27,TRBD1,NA,TGTGCCAGCAGTTTTATGGACAGGGGGGAAAAACTGTTTTTT,CASSFMDRGEKLFF
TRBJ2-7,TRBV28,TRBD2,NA,TGTGCCAGCAGTACCCCGGGACTAGCGGAGGCCTACGAGCAGTACTTC,CASSTPGLAEAYEQYF
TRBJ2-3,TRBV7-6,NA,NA,TGTGCCAGCAGCTTATGGACGGGGGTGGGAATAAGCACAGATACGCAGTATTTT,CASSLWTGVGISTDTQYF
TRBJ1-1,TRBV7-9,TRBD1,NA,TGTGCCAGCAGTCTCCCGACAGGGCGTGAAGCTTTCTTT,CASSLPTGREAFF
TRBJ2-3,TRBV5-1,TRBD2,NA,TGCGCCAGCAGGGCTAGCGGGGGTAGCACAGATACGCAGTATTTT,CASRASGGSTDTQYF
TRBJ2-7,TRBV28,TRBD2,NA,TGTGCCAGCAGTTTCCTTCGTTTTTGGCAGTCCGGGGACTACGAGCGGTACTTC,CASSFLRFWQSGDYERYF
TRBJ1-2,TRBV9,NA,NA,TGTGCCAGCAGCTCTGGCCCATCGGGCTATGGCTACACCTTC,CASSSGPSGYGYTF
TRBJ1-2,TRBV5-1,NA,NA,TGCGCCAGCAGCTTGGGCAAAGGGGTGAACTATGGCTACACCTTC,CASSLGKGVNYGYTF
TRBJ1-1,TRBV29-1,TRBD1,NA,TGCAGCGCCGGGACAGTGGCCTTGGGAGCTTTCTTT,CSAGTVALGAFF
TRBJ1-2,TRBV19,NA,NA,TGTGCCAGTAGTCGGAACAGCCAGAACTATGGCTACACCTTC,CASSRNSQNYGYTF
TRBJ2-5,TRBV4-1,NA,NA,TGCGCCAGCAGCCAAGATGGACATTCAGAGACCCAGTACTTC,CASSQDGHSETQYF
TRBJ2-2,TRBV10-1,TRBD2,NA,TGCGCCAGCAGTGTTTCTAGCGGGGGCGAACCGAACACCGGGGAGCTGTTTTTT,CASSVSSGGEPNTGELFF
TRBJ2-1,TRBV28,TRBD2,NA,TGTGCCAGCAGTTCACTAGCGGGAGGCCAGGGAAGTGAGCAGTTCTTC,CASSSLAGGQGSEQFF
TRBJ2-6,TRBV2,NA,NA,TGTGCCAGCAGTCGGGGGGCAGCTGGGGCCAACGTCCTGACTTTC,CASSRGAAGANVLTF
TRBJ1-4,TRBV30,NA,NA,TGTGCCTGGGGGAGGGGGTATAATGAAAAACTGTTTTTT,CAWGRGYNEKLFF
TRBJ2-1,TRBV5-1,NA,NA,TGCGCCAGCAGCTCCTCCTTGGCGTCGGGTGAGCAGTTCTTC,CASSSSLASGEQFF
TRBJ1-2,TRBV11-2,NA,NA,TGTGCCAGCAGCCACTACAGGGTTGCTAACTATGGCTACACCTTC,CASSHYRVANYGYTF
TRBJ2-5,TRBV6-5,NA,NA,TGTGCCAGCAGTTACTCAGAGGGAACCCAGTACTTC,CASSYSEGTQYF
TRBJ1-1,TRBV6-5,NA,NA,TGTGCCAGCGCGTTAGTAATGAACACTGAAGCTTTCTTT,CASALVMNTEAFF
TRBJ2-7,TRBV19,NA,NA,TGTGCCAGTAGCTCCCCGGGGGACGGCTCCTACGAGCAGTACTTC,CASSSPGDGSYEQYF
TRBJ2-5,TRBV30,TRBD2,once,TGTGCCTGGAGCGCGGGACTAGCGGTACAAGAGACCCAGTACTTC,CAWSAGLAVQETQYF
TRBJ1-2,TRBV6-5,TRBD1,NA,TGTGCCAGCAGTAGGACAGGGAATATCTATGGCTACACCTTC,CASSRTGNIYGYTF
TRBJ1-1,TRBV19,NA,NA,TGTGCCAGCCGGGACATGAACACTGAAGCTTTCTTT,CASRDMNTEAFF
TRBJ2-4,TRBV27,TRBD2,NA,TGTGCCACCGGACTAGCGGGAGGAAGGAACATTCAGTACTTC,CATGLAGGRNIQYF
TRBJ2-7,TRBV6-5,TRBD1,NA,TGTGCCAGCAGTCAGGGACAGGGGGGGACCTACGAGCAGTACTTC,CASSQGQGGTYEQYF
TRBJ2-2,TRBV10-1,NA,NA,TGCGCCAGCAGTGCAACTAGATCCGGGGAGCTGTTTTTT,CASSATRSGELFF
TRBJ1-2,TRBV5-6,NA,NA,TGTGCCAGCAGCTTGGCGAGAGGCTACACCTTC,CASSLARGYTF
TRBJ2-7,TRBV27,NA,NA,TGTGCCAGCAGTTTATCAGGGTCGCGGGCAAGCGCCTACGAGCAGTACTTC,CASSLSGSRASAYEQYF
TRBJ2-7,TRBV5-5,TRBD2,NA,TGTGCCAGCAGCTTGAGGATTGCTAGCGGGATTGGTTCTCCCTACGAGCAGTACTTC,CASSLRIASGIGSPYEQYF
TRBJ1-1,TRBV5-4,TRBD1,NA,TGTGCCAGCAGCTTGGAGGGGGCCATGAACACTGAAGCTTTCTTT,CASSLEGAMNTEAFF
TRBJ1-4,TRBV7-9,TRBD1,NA,TGTGCCAGCAGCCCTCTCCCGGGACAGGGCGAGGCTAATGAAAAACTGTTTTTT,CASSPLPGQGEANEKLFF
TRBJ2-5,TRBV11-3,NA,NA,TGTGCCAGCAGCCACCGGGGGCAAGAGACCCAGTACTTC,CASSHRGQETQYF
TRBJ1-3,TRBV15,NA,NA,TGTGCCACCAGCATCAGGGGCGGAAACACCATATATTTT,CATSIRGGNTIYF
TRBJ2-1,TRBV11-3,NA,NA,TGTGCCAGCAGCGTCGACTACAGTGAGCAGTTCTTC,CASSVDYSEQFF
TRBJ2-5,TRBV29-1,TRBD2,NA,TGCAGCGTCCTATGGAGCGGGGGGTGGCAAGAGACCCAGTACTTC,CSVLWSGGWQETQYF
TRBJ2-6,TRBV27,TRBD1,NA,TGTGCCAGCAACGGGGACAGGGTCCTCTCTGGGGCCAACGTCCTGACTTTC,CASNGDRVLSGANVLTF